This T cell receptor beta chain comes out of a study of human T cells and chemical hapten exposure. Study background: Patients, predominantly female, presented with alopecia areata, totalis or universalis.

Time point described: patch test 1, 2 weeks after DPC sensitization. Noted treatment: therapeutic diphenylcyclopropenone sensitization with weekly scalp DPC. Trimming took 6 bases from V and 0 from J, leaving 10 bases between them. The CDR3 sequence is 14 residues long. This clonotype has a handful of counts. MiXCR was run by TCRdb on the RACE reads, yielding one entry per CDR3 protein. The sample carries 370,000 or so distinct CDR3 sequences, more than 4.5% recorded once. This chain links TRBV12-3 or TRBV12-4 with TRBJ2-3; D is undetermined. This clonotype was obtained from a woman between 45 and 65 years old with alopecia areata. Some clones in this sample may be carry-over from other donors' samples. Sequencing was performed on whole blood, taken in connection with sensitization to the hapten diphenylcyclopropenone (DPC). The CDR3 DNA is TGTGCCAGCAGCCCAGTGAGCAGCACAGATACGCAGTATTTT. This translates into CASSPVSSTDTQYF.